The 28 T cell receptor beta chains presented below share a single source sample, sequenced in a study of blood T cell repertoires in COVID-19. The repertoire was sequenced with immunoSEQ multiplex PCR; TCRdb's copy has only in-frame clones and lacks some. The table includes under 250,000 clones, more than 75% detected once. Specimen: peripheral blood. The receptors come from a middle-aged woman with COVID-19, enrolled during active disease.

The V call is TRBV5-1, the J call TRBJ1-5; 7 bases line up with TRBD1. This CDR3 comprises 13 residues. Germline values: CDR1 SGHRS, CDR2 YFSETQ. V was pared by 3 bases and J by 7 bases, with 4 bases of the junction left unmatched. This CDR3 reads CASSWDSSQPQHF. The CDR3, as DNA: TGCGCCAGCAGCTGGGACAGTTCCCAGCCCCAGCATTTT.

Notes on this clone: The sample has other DNA sequences that encode this CDR3 too. CDR3 protein: CASSFNYEQYF. The CDR3 nucleotides read TGTGCCAGCAGTTTCAACTACGAGCAGTACTTC. The chain carries TRBV12-3 or TRBV12-4 and TRBJ2-7; D is ambiguous. Trimming pared 3 bases from V and 3 bases from J, leaving 3 bases between. The CDR3 runs 11 residues.

V usage is TRBV11-1 and J usage is TRBJ2-7; TRBD1 aligns across 12 bases. CDR1 is SGHAT, CDR2 FQDESV, per germline (reference sequence). V lost 5 bases to trimming and J lost 4 bases; unmatched junction nucleotides: 6. CDR3 length equals 15 residues. The CDR3 DNA reads as TGTGCCAGCAGCCAGGGGACAGGGGGCCGGTACGAGCAGTACTTC. Translated: CASSQGTGGRYEQYF.

The V call is TRBV7-2, the J call TRBJ1-1, with D maybe TRBD1 (5 bases). The CDR3 is 18 residues long. Trimming removed 2 bases at V and 1 base at J, with 20 bases between. Germline CDR1 reads SGHTA; CDR2 reads FQGNSA. CDR3 loop: CASSLRAPGLLQNTEAFF. CDR3 coding DNA: TGTGCCAGCAGCTTAAGGGCCCCGGGACTGCTGCAGAACACTGAAGCTTTCTTT.

The V and J genes are TRBV28 and TRBJ1-1; D not resolved. The V end was cut by 3 bases, the J end by 4 bases, with 6 bases between. The germline V gene has CDR1 MDHEN and CDR2 SYDVKM. CDR3 size: 12 residues. The CDR3 loop is CASSLLGTEAFF. The CDR3 DNA reads as TGTGCCAGCAGTTTGCTAGGCACTGAAGCTTTCTTT.

This clone showed up just a few times. The chain has TRBV5-1 and TRBJ2-2; the match to TRBD2 covers 9 bases. Unmatched junction bases numbered 1, after V lost 4 bases and J lost 0 bases. The CDR3 runs 15 residues. Germline V gene sequence: CDR1 SGHRS, CDR2 YFSETQ. CDR3 amino acids: CASSAGGANTGELFF. As DNA, the CDR3 is TGCGCCAGCAGCGCGGGGGGGGCGAACACCGGGGAGCTGTTTTTT.

This sequence joins TRBV27 and TRBJ1-4, with D unresolved. The germline gives CDR1 MNHEY, CDR2 SMNVEV (reference sequence). The CDR3 spans 12 residues. Trimming stripped 0 bases from V and 10 bases from J, with 6 bases between. The CDR3 loop is CASSLSGGKLFF. The CDR3 nucleotides are TGTGCCAGCAGTTTATCGGGAGGAAAACTGTTTTTT. Combining the CDR3 with reference TRBV27 and TRBJ1-4 gives the whole variable domain EAQVTQNPRYLITVTGKKLTVTCSQNMNHEYMSWYRQDPGLGLRQIYYSMNVEVTDKGDVPEGYKVSRKEKRNFPLILESPSPNQTSLYFCASSLSGGKLFFGSGTQLSVL.

V and J are TRBV5-1 and TRBJ1-2; 8 positions agree with TRBD1. Germline values: CDR1 SGHRS, CDR2 YFSETQ. The CDR3 is 15 amino acids. V trimming: 3 bases; J trimming: 2 bases; junction bases outside the gene matches: 6. CDR3 sequence: CASSYRQGLNYGYTF. The CDR3 bases are TGCGCCAGCAGCTACCGACAGGGGCTGAACTATGGCTACACCTTC.

This clone has more than one count but fewer than ten. V and J are TRBV30 and TRBJ1-5; 9 bases agree with TRBD1. The CDR3 sequence is 16 residues long. Germline CDR1 reads GTSNPN; CDR2 reads SVGIG (reference sequence). Trimming at V came to 2 bases and at J to 2 bases, leaving 7 bases not matched to a gene. The CDR3 is CAWSSTWDRGNQPQHF. CDR3 DNA sequence: TGTGCCTGGAGTTCAACATGGGACAGGGGCAATCAGCCCCAGCATTTT.

The chain links TRBV3-1 (or the pseudogene TRBV3-2) to TRBJ2-4, with TRBD2 matching 7 bases. The CDR3 has 16 amino acids. V lost 3 bases to trimming and J lost 0 bases; unmatched junction nucleotides: 5. Germline CDR1 is LGHDT and CDR2 is YNNKEL (reference sequence). CDR3 in DNA: TGTGCCAGCAGCCAGGGGGGGATTATAGCCAAAAACATTCAGTACTTC. Residues: CASSQGGIIAKNIQYF.

V and J are TRBV5-1 and TRBJ2-3; the match to TRBD1 covers 9 bases. This CDR3 spans 15 amino acids. CDR1 SGHRS and CDR2 YFSETQ come from the germline V gene. J was trimmed by 4 bases and V by 8 bases; bases with no gene match: 11. The DNA for the CDR3 is TGCGCCAGTTTTCGGGGACAGGGTTCAGCAGATACGCAGTATTTT. The encoded protein is CASFRGQGSADTQYF.

This chain joins TRBV6-5 and TRBJ1-3, with D maybe TRBD1 (5 bases). The germline V and J ends were trimmed by 2 bases and 6 bases, with 11 bases remaining between them. Germline CDR1 reads MNHEY; CDR2 reads SVGAGI. The CDR3 runs to 14 residues. The DNA of the CDR3 is TGTGCCAGCAGTTACGGTGGGGCCTTAAACACCATATATTTT. Amino acids: CASSYGGALNTIYF.

This rearrangement joins TRBV10-3 to TRBJ1-2, with TRBD1 as a possible D gene (5 bases). The CDR3 sequence is 15 residues long. V shed 2 bases and J shed 5 bases, with 15 bases lying between them. Germline CDR1 is ENHRY and CDR2 is SYGVKD. The CDR3 loop is CAISEDEQGGYGYTF. In DNA, the CDR3 is TGTGCCATCAGTGAGGATGAGCAGGGAGGGTATGGCTACACCTTC.

The DNA for the CDR3 is TGTGCCAGCAGCTTAGGGACAAACACTAATGAAAAACTGTTTTTT. As protein: CASSLGTNTNEKLFF. The gene calls are TRBV11-2 and TRBJ1-4, with a possible D match to TRBD1 (5 bases). The CDR3 extends over 15 amino acids. The germline gives CDR1 SGHAT, CDR2 FQNNGV. The V end was cut by 1 base, the J end by 2 bases, with 8 bases between.

The chain uses TRBV5-1 and TRBJ2-1; the match to TRBD2 covers 14 bases. Germline loops: CDR1 SGHRS, CDR2 YFSETQ. V was clipped by 0 bases and J by 9 bases; unmatched bases: 5. CDR3 length: 16 amino acids. The CDR3 here is CASSLGLAGGPGEQFF. As DNA, the CDR3 is TGCGCCAGCAGCTTGGGACTAGCGGGAGGGCCGGGTGAGCAGTTCTTC.

The genes are TRBV7-9 and TRBJ1-4; D perhaps matches TRBD1 (5 bases). Trimming removed 3 bases at V and 7 bases at J, with 15 bases between. The CDR3 has 15 amino acids. Per germline, CDR1 SEHNR and CDR2 FQNEAQ (reference sequence). CDR3 coding DNA: TGTGCCAGCAGCTTTGGGGGGGTACGCGGTGAAAAACTGTTTTTT. This translates into CASSFGGVRGEKLFF.

The chain links TRBV27 to TRBJ1-5, with TRBD1 matching 7 bases. Germline trimming cut 6 bases from V and 2 bases from J; bases unmatched to any gene: 7. The CDR3 has 15 residues. The germline CDR1 and CDR2 sequences are MNHEY and SMNVEV (reference sequence). This CDR3 is CASSPTGRGNQPQHF. As DNA, the CDR3 is TGTGCCAGCAGCCCGACAGGGAGAGGCAATCAGCCCCAGCATTTT.

Only a few counts were recorded for this clone. The chain links TRBV7-2 to TRBJ2-2, with 10 bases that match TRBD2. Per germline, CDR1 SGHTA and CDR2 FQGNSA. This CDR3 contains 18 residues. V dropped 1 base and J dropped 1; count of bases not matched to a gene: 6. The CDR3 region is CASSLGALAGVNTGELFF. DNA for the CDR3: TGTGCCAGCAGCTTAGGGGCCCTAGCGGGGGTGAACACCGGGGAGCTGTTTTTT. Together with reference TRBV7-2 and TRBJ2-2, the CDR3 gives the full variable domain: GAGVSQSPSNKVTEKGKDVELRCDPISGHTALYWYRQSLGQGLEFLIYFQGNSAPDKSGLPSDRFSAERTGGSVSTLTIQRTQQEDSAVYLCASSLGALAGVNTGELFFGEGSRLTVL.

The chain links TRBV6-2 or TRBV6-3 to TRBJ2-5, with TRBD2 as a possible D gene (5 bases). Looked up from germline, CDR1 is MNHEY and CDR2 is SVGEGT. This CDR3 has 16 amino acids. Between the trimmed V and J ends, which lost 5 bases and 2 bases, there was a span of 18 bases. This CDR3 is CASSTLGGGQQETQYF. The CDR3 nucleotides are TGTGCCAGCAGTACCCTTGGAGGCGGTCAGCAAGAGACCCAGTACTTC.

The gene calls are TRBV3-1 (or the pseudogene TRBV3-2) and TRBJ2-1; D not certain. Germline V gene sequence: CDR1 LGHDT, CDR2 YNNKEL (reference sequence). Trimming removed 4 bases from V and 0 bases from J, with 13 bases in between. This CDR3 comprises 16 residues. The DNA for the CDR3 is TGTGCCAGCAGCCTCGCCGGGTCGAGCTCCTACAATGAGCAGTTCTTC. Translation gives CASSLAGSSSYNEQFF.

The genes are TRBV28 and TRBJ2-7; 8 bases are a match to TRBD1. This CDR3 has 18 amino acids. Germline V gene lookup returns CDR1 MDHEN and CDR2 SYDVKM. The V segment lost 5 bases and the J segment 0 bases; nucleotides outside the gene matches: 15. CDR3 sequence (DNA): TGTGCCAGCAGTCTCCCCCAGGACAGGGTGTACTCCTCCTACGAGCAGTACTTC. It yields the protein CASSLPQDRVYSSYEQYF. Variable domain in full (rest from reference TRBV28 and TRBJ2-7): DVKVTQSSRYLVKRTGEKVFLECVQDMDHENMFWYRQDPGLGLRLIYFSYDVKMKEKGDIPEGYSVSREKKERFSLILESASTNQTSMYLCASSLPQDRVYSSYEQYFGPGTRLTVT.

The J gene is TRBJ1-2, the V gene TRBV6-5; D is perhaps TRBD1 (6 bases). CDR3 length: 13 amino acids. CDR1 is MNHEY, CDR2 SVGAGI, per germline. Trimming pared 7 bases from V and 1 base from J, leaving 10 bases between. CDR3 region: CASTTGYNYGYTF. CDR3 coding DNA: TGTGCCAGCACGACAGGCTATAACTATGGCTACACCTTC.

The chain couples TRBV6-2 or TRBV6-3 to TRBJ2-2; TRBD2 aligns across 10 bases. V shed 6 bases and J 7 bases; nucleotides not matched to a gene: 2. Germline CDR1 is MNHEY and CDR2 is SVGEGT. The CDR3 sequence is 13 residues long. The CDR3 nucleotides are TGTGCCAGCAGCCGGACTAGCGGCGGGGAGCTGTTTTTT. Amino acid sequence: CASSRTSGGELFF.

The rearrangement links TRBV5-8 to TRBJ2-1, with D perhaps TRBD1 (5 bases). The ends were cut back, 4 bases at V and 7 bases at J, with 24 bases in the middle. This CDR3 contains 17 residues. Looked up from germline, CDR1 is SGHTS and CDR2 is YDEGEE. CDR3 sequence (DNA): TGTGCCAGCAGCGCCCAGGATGGTGGGGCGTACGGGAATGAGCAGTTCTTC. It specifies CASSAQDGGAYGNEQFF.

The chain uses TRBV28 and TRBJ2-2, with 12 nucleotides matching TRBD2. The CDR3 runs to 16 residues. CDR1 MDHEN and CDR2 SYDVKM come from the germline V gene. Trimming removed 7 bases from V and 5 bases from J; junction bases left unmatched: 8. CDR3 sequence (DNA): TGTGCCAGCACGGCCCGTCTAGCGGGAGGGACCGGGGAGCTGTTTTTT. It translates to CASTARLAGGTGELFF.

The rearrangement links TRBV25-1 to TRBJ1-3; the match to TRBD1 covers 10 bases. CDR1 is MGHDK and CDR2 is SYGVNS in the germline V gene. CDR3 size: 13 residues. Losses at the gene ends were 6 bases for V and 8 bases for J; bases not matched to a gene: 4. The CDR3 sequence is CASRRQGADTIYF. DNA for the CDR3: TGTGCCAGCAGGAGACAGGGGGCAGACACCATATATTTT.

The V gene is TRBV5-8, the J gene TRBJ1-1; D may be TRBD1 (5 bases). This CDR3 contains 13 residues. CDR1 is SGHTS and CDR2 is YDEGEE in the germline V gene. V gave up 3 bases and J gave up 7 bases, with 13 bases separating them. This CDR3 is CASSWIRRGEAFF. CDR3 coding DNA: TGTGCCAGCAGCTGGATTCGGAGGGGTGAAGCTTTCTTT.

This rearrangement joins TRBV7-7 to TRBJ2-1, with D maybe TRBD2 (5 bases). In germline, CDR1 is SSHAT, CDR2 FNYEAQ (reference sequence). The CDR3 consists of 16 residues. The V end was cut by 2 bases, the J end by 6 bases, with 17 bases between. The CDR3 here is CASSLTDGIGGNEQFF. CDR3 bases: TGTGCCAGCAGCTTAACGGACGGGATCGGAGGCAATGAGCAGTTCTTC.